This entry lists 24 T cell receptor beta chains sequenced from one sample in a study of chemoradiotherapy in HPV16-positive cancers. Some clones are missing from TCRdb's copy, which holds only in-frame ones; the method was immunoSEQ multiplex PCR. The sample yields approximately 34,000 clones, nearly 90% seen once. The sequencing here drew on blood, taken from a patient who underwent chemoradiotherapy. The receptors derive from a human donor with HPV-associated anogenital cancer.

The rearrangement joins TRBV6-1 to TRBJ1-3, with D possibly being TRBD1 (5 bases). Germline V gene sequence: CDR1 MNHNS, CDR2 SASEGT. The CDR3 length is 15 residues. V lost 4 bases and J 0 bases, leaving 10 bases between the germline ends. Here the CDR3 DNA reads TGTGCCAGCAGTGTTTTCCAGGGCTCTGGAAACACCATATATTTT. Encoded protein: CASSVFQGSGNTIYF.

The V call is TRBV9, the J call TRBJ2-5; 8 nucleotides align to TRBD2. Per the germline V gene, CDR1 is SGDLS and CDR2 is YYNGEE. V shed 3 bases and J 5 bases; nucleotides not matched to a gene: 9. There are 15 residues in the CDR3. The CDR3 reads CASSALGGARETQYF. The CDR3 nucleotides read TGTGCCAGCAGCGCACTCGGGGGGGCCCGGGAGACCCAGTACTTC. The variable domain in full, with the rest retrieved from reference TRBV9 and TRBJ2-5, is DSGVTQTPKHLITATGQRVTLRCSPRSGDLSVYWYQQSLDQGLQFLIQYYNGEERAKGNILERFSAQQFPDLHSELNLSSLELGDSALYFCASSALGGARETQYFGPGTRLLVL.

Here the CDR3 DNA reads TGCGCCAGCAGTGAGTCGGCGCAGATAAGTAATGAAAAACTGTTTTTT. Its protein is CASSESAQISNEKLFF. This chain links TRBV10-2 with TRBJ1-4; D call uncertain. Trimming removed 0 bases at V and 4 bases at J, with 12 bases between. Germline CDR1 and CDR2: WSHSY and SAAADI. CDR3 size: 16 residues.

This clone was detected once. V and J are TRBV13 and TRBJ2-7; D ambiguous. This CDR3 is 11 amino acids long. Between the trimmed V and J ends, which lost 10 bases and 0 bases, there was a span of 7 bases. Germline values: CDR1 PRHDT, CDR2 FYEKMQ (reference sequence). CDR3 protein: CATSSSYEQYF. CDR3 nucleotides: TGTGCCACCTCCAGCTCCTACGAGCAGTACTTC. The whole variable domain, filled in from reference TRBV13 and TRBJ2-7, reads AAGVIQSPRHLIKEKRETATLKCYPIPRHDTVYWYQQGPGQDPQFLISFYEKMQSDKGSIPDRFSAQQFSDYHSELNMSSLELGDSALYFCATSSSYEQYFGPGTRLTVT.

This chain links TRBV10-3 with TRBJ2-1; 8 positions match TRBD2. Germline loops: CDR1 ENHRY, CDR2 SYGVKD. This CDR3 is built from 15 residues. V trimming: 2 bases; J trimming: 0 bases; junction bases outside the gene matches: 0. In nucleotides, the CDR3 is TGTGCCATCAGTGAGGGGACTAGCTCCTACAATGAGCAGTTCTTC. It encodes CAISEGTSSYNEQFF.

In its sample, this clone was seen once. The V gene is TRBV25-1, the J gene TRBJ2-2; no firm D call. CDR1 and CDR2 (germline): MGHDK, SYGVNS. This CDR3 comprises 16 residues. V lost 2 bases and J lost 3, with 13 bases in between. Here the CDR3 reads CASSEVSPRDTGELFF. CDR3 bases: TGTGCCAGCAGTGAAGTCAGTCCTCGAGACACCGGGGAGCTGTTTTTT.

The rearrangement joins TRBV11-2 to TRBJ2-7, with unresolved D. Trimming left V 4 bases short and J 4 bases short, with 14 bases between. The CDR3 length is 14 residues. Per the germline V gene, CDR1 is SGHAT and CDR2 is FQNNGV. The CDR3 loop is CASSSPNSWYEQYF. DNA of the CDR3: TGTGCCAGCAGCTCGCCGAACAGTTGGTACGAGCAGTACTTC.

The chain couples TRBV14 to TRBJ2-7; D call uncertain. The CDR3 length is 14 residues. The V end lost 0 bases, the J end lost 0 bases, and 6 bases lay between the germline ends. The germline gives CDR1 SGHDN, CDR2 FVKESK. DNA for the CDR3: TGTGCCAGCAGCCAAGACCCAAGCTCCTACGAGCAGTACTTC. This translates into CASSQDPSSYEQYF.

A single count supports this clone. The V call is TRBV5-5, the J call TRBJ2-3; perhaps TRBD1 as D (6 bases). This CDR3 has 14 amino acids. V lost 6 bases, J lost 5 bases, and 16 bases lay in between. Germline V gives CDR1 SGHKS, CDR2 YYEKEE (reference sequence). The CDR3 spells CASTQPGAEDTQYF. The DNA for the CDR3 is TGTGCCAGCACACAGCCAGGGGCGGAAGATACGCAGTATTTT.

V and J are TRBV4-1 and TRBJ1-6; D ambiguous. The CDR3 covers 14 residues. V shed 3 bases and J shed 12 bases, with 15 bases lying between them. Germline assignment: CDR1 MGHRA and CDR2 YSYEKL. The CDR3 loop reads CASSHPGRLEPLHF. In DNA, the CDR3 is TGCGCCAGCAGCCACCCCGGCCGGTTAGAACCCCTCCACTTT.

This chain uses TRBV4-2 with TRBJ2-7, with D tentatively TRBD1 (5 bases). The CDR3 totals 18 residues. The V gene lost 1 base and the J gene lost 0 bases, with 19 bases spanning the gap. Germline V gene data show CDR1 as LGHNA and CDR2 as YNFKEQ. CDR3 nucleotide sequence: TGTGCCAGCAGCCAAGCAGGGCAGGGTAGGCCCCACTCCTACGAGCAGTACTTC. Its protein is CASSQAGQGRPHSYEQYF.

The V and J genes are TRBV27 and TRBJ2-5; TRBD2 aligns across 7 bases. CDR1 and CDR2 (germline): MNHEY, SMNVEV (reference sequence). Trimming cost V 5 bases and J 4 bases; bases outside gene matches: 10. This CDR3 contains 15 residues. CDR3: CASSPRTAGLETQYF. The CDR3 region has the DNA TGTGCCAGCAGTCCCCGAACAGCGGGGCTAGAGACCCAGTACTTC.

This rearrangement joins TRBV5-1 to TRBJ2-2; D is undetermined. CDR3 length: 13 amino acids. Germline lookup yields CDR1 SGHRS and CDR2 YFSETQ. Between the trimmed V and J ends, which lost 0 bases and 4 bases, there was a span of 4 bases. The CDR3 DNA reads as TGCGCCAGCAGCTTGGGGTCCACCGGGGAGCTGTTTTTT. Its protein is CASSLGSTGELFF.

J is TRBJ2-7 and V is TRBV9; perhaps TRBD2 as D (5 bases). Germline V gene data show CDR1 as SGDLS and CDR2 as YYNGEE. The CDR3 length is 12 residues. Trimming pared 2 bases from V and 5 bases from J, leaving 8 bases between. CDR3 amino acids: CASSVGSNEQYF. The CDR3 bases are TGTGCCAGCAGCGTTGGGAGTAACGAGCAGTACTTC.

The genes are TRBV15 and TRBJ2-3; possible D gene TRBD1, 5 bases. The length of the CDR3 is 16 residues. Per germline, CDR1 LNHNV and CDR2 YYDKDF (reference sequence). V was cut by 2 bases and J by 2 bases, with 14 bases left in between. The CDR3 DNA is TGTGCCACCAGCAGACGAGATTCGACAGTCACAGATACGCAGTATTTT. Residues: CATSRRDSTVTDTQYF.

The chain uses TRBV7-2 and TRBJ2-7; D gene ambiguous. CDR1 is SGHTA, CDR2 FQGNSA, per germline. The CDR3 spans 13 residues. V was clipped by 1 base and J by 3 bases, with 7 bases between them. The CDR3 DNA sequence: TGTGCCAGCAGCTTAGGAATCGACTACGAGCAGTACTTC. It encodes CASSLGIDYEQYF.

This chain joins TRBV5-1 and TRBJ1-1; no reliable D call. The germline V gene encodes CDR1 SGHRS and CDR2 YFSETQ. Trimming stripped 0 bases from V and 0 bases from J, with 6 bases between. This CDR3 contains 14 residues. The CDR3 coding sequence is TGCGCCAGCAGCTTGGACGGGATGAACACTGAAGCTTTCTTT. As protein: CASSLDGMNTEAFF.

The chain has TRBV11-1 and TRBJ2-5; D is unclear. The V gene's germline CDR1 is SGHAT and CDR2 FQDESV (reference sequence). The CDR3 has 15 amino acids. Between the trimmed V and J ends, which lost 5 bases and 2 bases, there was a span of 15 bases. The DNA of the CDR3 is TGTGCCAGCAGCCCACATATGACACTTCAAGAGACCCAGTACTTC. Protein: CASSPHMTLQETQYF.

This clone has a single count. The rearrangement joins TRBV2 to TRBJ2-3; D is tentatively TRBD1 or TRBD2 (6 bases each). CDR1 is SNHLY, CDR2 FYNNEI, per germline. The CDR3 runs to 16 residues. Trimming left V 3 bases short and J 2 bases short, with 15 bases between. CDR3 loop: CASSEWGAISTDTQYF. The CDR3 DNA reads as TGTGCCAGCAGTGAGTGGGGGGCCATATCCACAGATACGCAGTATTTT.

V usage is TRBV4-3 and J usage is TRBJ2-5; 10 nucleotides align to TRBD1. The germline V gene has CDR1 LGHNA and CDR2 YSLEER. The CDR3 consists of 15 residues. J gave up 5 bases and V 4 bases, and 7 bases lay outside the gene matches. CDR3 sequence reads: CASSRGTGAGETQYF. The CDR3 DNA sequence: TGCGCCAGCAGCCGAGGGACAGGGGCGGGGGAGACCCAGTACTTC.

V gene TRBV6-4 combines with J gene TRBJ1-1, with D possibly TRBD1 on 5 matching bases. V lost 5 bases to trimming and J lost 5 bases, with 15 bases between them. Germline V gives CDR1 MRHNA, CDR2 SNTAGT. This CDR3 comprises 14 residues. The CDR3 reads CASSLQGRGTEAFF. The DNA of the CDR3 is TGTGCCAGCAGTCTCCAGGGAAGAGGGACTGAAGCTTTCTTT.

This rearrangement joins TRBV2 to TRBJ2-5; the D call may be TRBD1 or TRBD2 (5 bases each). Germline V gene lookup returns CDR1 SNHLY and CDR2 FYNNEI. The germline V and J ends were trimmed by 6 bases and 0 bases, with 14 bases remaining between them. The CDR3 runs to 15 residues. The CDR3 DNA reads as TGTGCCAGCAGGGGGCGGGCCCGAAACCAAGAGACCCAGTACTTC. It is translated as CASRGRARNQETQYF.

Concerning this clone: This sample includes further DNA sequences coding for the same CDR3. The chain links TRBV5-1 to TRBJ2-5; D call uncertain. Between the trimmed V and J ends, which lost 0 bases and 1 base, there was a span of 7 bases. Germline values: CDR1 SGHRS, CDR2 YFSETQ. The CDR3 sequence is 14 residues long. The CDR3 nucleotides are TGCGCCAGCAGCTTGGTGGGTGGCCAAGAGACCCAGTACTTC. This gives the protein CASSLVGGQETQYF. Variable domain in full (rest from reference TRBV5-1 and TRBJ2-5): KAGVTQTPRYLIKTRGQQVTLSCSPISGHRSVSWYQQTPGQGLQFLFEYFSETQRNKGNFPGRFSGRQFSNSRSEMNVSTLELGDSALYLCASSLVGGQETQYFGPGTRLLVL.

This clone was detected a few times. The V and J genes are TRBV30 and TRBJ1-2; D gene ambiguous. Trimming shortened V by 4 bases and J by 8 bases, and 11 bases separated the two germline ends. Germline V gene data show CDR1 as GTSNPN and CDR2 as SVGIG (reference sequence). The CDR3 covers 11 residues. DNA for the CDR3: TGTGCCTGGACGGTACTCGGGGGCTACACCTTC. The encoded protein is CAWTVLGGYTF.